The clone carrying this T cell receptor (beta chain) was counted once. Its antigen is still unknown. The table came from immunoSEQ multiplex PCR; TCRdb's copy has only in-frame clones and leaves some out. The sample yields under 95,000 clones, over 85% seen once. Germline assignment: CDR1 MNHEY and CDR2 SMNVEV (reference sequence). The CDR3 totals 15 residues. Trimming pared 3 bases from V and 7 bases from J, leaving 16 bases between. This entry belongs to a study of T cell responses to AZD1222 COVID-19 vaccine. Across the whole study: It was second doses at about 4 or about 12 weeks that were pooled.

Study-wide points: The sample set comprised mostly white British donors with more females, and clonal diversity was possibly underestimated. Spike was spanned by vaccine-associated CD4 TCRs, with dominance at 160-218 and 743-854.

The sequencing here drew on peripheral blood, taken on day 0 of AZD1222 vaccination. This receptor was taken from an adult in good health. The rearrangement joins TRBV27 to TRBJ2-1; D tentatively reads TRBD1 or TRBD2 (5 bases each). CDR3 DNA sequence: TGTGCCAGCAGTTTTTCGGGACCTCTAAGGAATGAGCAGTTCTTC. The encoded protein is CASSFSGPLRNEQFF.